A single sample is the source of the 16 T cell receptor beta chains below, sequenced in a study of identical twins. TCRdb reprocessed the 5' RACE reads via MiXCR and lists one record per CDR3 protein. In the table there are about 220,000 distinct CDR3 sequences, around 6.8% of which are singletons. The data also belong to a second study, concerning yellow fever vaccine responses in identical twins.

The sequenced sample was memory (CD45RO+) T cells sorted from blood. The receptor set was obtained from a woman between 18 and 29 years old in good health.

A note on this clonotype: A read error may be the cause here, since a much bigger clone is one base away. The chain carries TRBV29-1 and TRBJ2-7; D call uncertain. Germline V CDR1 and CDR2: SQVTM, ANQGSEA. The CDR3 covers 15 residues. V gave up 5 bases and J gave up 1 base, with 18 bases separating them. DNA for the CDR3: TGCAGCGTTTATCCCGCATTACGAAAATCCTACGAGCAGTACTTC. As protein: CSVYPALRKSYEQYF.

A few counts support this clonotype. The CDR3 protein is CASSLDGTGHFNYGYTF. In nucleotides, the CDR3 is TGTGCCAGCAGCTTAGATGGGACAGGTCATTTCAACTATGGCTACACCTTC. J is TRBJ1-2 and V is TRBV11-2; 8 bases are a match to TRBD1. J lost 2 bases, V lost 0 bases, and 8 bases had no gene match. Germline loops: CDR1 SGHAT, CDR2 FQNNGV. The CDR3 covers 17 residues.

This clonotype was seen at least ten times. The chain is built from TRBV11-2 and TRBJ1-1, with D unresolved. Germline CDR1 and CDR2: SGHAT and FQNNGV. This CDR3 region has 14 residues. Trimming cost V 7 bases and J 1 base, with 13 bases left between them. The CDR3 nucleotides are TGTGCCAGCAATCTGCTGAGAGGGAACACTGAAGCTTTCTTT. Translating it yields CASNLLRGNTEAFF.

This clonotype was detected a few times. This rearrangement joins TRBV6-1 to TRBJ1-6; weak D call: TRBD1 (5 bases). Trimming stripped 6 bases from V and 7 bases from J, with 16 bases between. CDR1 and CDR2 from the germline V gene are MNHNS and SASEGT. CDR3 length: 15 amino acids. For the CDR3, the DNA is TGTGCCAGCAGCCCAACCGGGACTGTAAATTCACCCCTCCACTTT. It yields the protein CASSPTGTVNSPLHF.

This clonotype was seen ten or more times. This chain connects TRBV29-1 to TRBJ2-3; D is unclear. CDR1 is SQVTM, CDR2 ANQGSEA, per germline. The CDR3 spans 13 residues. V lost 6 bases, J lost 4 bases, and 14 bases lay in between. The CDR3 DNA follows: TGCAGCGTACCCCCGGTCGGAGCAGATACGCAGTATTTT. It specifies CSVPPVGADTQYF.

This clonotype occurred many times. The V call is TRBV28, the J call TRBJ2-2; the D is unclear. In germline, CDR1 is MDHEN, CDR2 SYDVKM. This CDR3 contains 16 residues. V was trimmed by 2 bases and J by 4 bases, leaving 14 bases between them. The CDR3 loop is CASSLGVGLSTGELFF. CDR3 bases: TGTGCCAGCAGTTTAGGGGTCGGTCTGAGCACCGGGGAGCTGTTTTTT.

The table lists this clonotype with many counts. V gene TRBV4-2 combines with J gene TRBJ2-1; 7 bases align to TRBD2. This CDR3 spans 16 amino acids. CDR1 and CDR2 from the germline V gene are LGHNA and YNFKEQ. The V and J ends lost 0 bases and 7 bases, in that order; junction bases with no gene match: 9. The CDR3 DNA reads TGTGCCAGCAGCCAAGATACGGTGCAGCGGGGTAATGAGCAGTTCTTC. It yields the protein CASSQDTVQRGNEQFF.

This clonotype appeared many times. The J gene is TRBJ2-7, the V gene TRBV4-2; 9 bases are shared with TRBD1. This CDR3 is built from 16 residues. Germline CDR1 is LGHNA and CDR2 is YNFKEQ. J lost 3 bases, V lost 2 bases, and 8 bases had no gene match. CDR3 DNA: TGTGCCAGCAGCCAAACCTCCGGGACAGGGAGCTACGAGCAGTACTTC. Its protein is CASSQTSGTGSYEQYF.

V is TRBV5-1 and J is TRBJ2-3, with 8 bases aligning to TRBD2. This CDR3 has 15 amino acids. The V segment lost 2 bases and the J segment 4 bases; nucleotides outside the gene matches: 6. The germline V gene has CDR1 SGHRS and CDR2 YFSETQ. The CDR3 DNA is TGCGCCAGCAGCTTATCCGGGGGGGCCTCAGATACGCAGTATTTT. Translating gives CASSLSGGASDTQYF. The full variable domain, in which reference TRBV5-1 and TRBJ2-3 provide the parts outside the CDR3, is KAGVTQTPRYLIKTRGQQVTLSCSPISGHRSVSWYQQTPGQGLQFLFEYFSETQRNKGNFPGRFSGRQFSNSRSEMNVSTLELGDSALYLCASSLSGGASDTQYFGPGTRLTVL.

The chain's CDR3 is CASSVDRQETQYF. The CDR3 DNA reads TGTGCCAGCAGCGTCGACAGGCAAGAGACCCAGTACTTC. The V and J genes are TRBV2 and TRBJ2-5; D is possibly TRBD1 (6 bases). CDR1 is SNHLY, CDR2 FYNNEI, per germline. The CDR3 totals 13 residues. Trimming cost V 6 bases and J 2 bases, with 10 bases left between them.

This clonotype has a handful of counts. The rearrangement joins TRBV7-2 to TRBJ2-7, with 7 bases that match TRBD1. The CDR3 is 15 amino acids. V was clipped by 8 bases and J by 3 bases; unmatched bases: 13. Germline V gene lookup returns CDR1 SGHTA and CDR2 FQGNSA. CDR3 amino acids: CASLVQQGNNYEQYF. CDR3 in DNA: TGTGCCAGCCTCGTACAACAGGGGAATAACTACGAGCAGTACTTC.

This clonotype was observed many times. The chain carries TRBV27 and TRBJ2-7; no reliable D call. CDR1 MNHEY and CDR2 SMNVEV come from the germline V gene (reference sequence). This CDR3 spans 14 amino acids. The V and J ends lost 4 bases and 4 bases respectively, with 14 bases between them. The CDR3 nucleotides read TGTGCCAGCAGTTATGGCAGCTCCACTTACGAGCAGTACTTC. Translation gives CASSYGSSTYEQYF.

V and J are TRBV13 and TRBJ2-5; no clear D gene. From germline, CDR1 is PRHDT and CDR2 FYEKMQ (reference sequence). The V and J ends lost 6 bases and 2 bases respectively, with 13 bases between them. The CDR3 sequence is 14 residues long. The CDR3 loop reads CASSSLGRQETQYF. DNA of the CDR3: TGTGCCAGCAGTTCCCTGGGTAGACAAGAGACCCAGTACTTC.

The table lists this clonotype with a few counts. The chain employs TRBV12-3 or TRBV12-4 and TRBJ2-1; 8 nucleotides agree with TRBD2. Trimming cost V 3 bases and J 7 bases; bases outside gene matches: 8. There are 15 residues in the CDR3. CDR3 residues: CASSFAGGPKNEQFF. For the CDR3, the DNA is TGTGCCAGCAGTTTCGCGGGGGGTCCTAAAAATGAGCAGTTCTTC.

CDR3 nucleotides: TGTGCCAGCAGGCAACGGAATGGGGCCAACGTCCTGACTTTC. It encodes CASRQRNGANVLTF. The chain combines TRBV3-1 with TRBJ2-6; D uncertain. The CDR3 totals 14 residues. CDR1 is LGHDT and CDR2 is YNNKEL in the germline V gene (reference sequence). Trimming shortened V by 6 bases and J by 3 bases, and 9 bases separated the two germline ends.

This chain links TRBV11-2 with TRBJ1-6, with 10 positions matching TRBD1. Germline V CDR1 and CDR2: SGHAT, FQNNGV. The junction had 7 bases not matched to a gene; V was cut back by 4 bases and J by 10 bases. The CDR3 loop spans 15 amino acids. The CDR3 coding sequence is TGTGCCAGCAGCTCGGGACAGGGGCTGTACTCACCCCTCCACTTT. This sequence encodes CASSSGQGLYSPLHF.